Included here is one TCR beta chain sequence, with context. Its antigen is unidentified. This sample was taken from a study of identical twins. Study-wide results and caveats: There were fewer insertions in abundant cord blood beta clonotypes, but memory repertoires showed no such pattern.

It was template switching that added a universal primer site, and there were unique molecular identifiers on the cDNA. TCRdb reprocessed the 5' RACE reads via MiXCR and lists one record per CDR3 protein. The data contain about 500,000 distinct CDR3 sequences, around 15% of them singletons. V lost 3 bases to trimming and J lost 5 bases; unmatched junction nucleotides: 8. Germline CDR1 reads LNHNV; CDR2 reads YYDKDF (reference sequence). This CDR3 is 16 amino acids long. These data were likewise used in another study, on yellow fever vaccine responses in identical twins.

The gene calls are TRBV15 and TRBJ2-3, with TRBD2 matching 10 bases. This receptor was identified in a woman aged 18-35 years in good health. The sequenced sample consisted of CD4+ T cells sorted from blood. CDR3 bases: TGTGCCACCAGCAGGGGCAGCGGGGGGGCGAAAGATACGCAGTATTTT. The encoded protein is CATSRGSGGAKDTQYF.